This is a list of T cell receptor beta chains from one sample in a study of blood T cell repertoires in COVID-19. The table came from immunoSEQ multiplex PCR; TCRdb's copy has only in-frame clones and leaves some out. The sample has hundreds of thousands of clones, about 90% seen once. Material: peripheral blood. The receptors shown here come from a man aged 18-30 years with COVID-19, enrolled during active disease. Each CDR3 is given with its conserved first and last residue. The D gene is left open where the match is weak. Clone size is stated in some rows and not others, as once, few, many or a class when expanded.

cdr3_aa	cdr3_nt	v_call	j_call	clone_size	d_call
CASRTGDQPQHF	TGTGCCAGCAGGACAGGGGATCAGCCCCAGCATTTT	TRBV27	TRBJ1-5	-	TRBD1
CASSVEAAGAGNTIYF	TGTGCCAGCAGCGTAGAAGCAGCCGGGGCTGGAAACACCATATATTTT	TRBV9	TRBJ1-3	-	-
CASSLRESHEQYF	TGTGCCAGCAGTTTGAGGGAGAGCCACGAGCAGTACTTC	TRBV27	TRBJ2-7	-	-
CASSLASSGGPLHF	TGTGCCAGCAGCTTAGCGTCATCAGGGGGACCCCTCCACTTT	TRBV11-2	TRBJ1-6	-	TRBD1
CASSIPGYTQYF	TGTGCCAGTAGCATCCCAGGGTACACGCAGTATTTT	TRBV19	TRBJ2-3	-	-
CASSLQGSGANVLTF	TGTGCCAGCAGCCTACAGGGATCAGGGGCCAACGTCCTGACTTTC	TRBV6-4	TRBJ2-6	-	-
CASSPGGGPDEKLFF	TGTGCCAGCAGCCCCGGGGGGGGGCCCGATGAAAAACTGTTTTTT	TRBV5-5	TRBJ1-4	-	-
CASSRDFPDHNEQFF	TGTGCCAGCAGTCGGGACTTCCCGGACCACAATGAGCAGTTCTTC	TRBV3-1/TRBV3-2	TRBJ2-1	-	-
CSVDPTESGETQYF	TGCAGCGTTGACCCGACGGAGTCGGGGGAGACCCAGTACTTC	TRBV29-1	TRBJ2-5	-	-
CSVAGVLTREAFF	TGCAGCGTTGCGGGGGTTTTGACCAGAGAAGCTTTCTTT	TRBV29-1	TRBJ1-1	-	-
CASSPGTSHYHEQFF	TGCGCCAGCAGCCCAGGGACTAGCCACTACCATGAGCAGTTCTTC	TRBV5-1	TRBJ2-1	-	TRBD2
CASSFRQGGSPLHF	TGTGCCAGCAGCTTCAGACAGGGAGGTTCACCCCTCCACTTT	TRBV7-6	TRBJ1-6	-	TRBD1
CASSPGLAGVDTGELFF	TGTGCCAGCAGCCCCGGACTAGCGGGAGTTGACACCGGGGAGCTGTTTTTT	TRBV7-9	TRBJ2-2	-	TRBD2
CASSTGGEQFF	TGTGCCAGCAGCACGGGAGGGGAGCAGTTCTTC	TRBV7-9	TRBJ2-1	-	TRBD2
CASSDGTSGGETQYF	TGTGCCAGCAGTGACGGGACTAGCGGGGGAGAGACCCAGTACTTC	TRBV28	TRBJ2-5	-	TRBD2
CASSDGTRVNEQYF	TGTGCCAGCAGCGACGGGACTAGAGTTAACGAGCAGTACTTC	TRBV7-9	TRBJ2-7	-	TRBD2
CASSGRLTGLFTGQYF	TGTGCCAGCAGCGGGCGATTGACAGGGCTGTTTACGGGGCAGTACTTC	TRBV7-3	TRBJ2-7	-	TRBD1
CASSSPGDYEQYF	TGTGCCAGCAGTTCCCCAGGGGACTACGAGCAGTACTTC	TRBV27	TRBJ2-7	-	-
CRGTAGTEAFF	TGCAGGGGGACTGCGGGCACTGAAGCTTTCTTT	TRBV20-1	TRBJ1-1	-	-
CASSSSGTPSGELFF	TGTGCCAGCAGCTCATCCGGGACACCAAGCGGGGAGCTGTTTTTT	TRBV11-2	TRBJ2-2	-	-
CASLLAGVDTQYF	TGTGCCAGTTTACTAGCGGGAGTGGATACGCAGTATTTT	TRBV5-4	TRBJ2-3	-	TRBD2
CASSLVAGQVMNTEAFF	TGCGCCAGCAGCTTGGTGGCCGGACAGGTTATGAACACTGAAGCTTTCTTT	TRBV5-1	TRBJ1-1	-	TRBD1
CAWTSGIWYEQFF	TGTGCCTGGACTAGCGGGATTTGGTATGAGCAGTTCTTC	TRBV30	TRBJ2-1	-	TRBD2
CASSPLPGEMNTEAFF	TGCGCCAGCAGCCCTCTTCCAGGGGAAATGAACACTGAAGCTTTCTTT	TRBV5-1	TRBJ1-1	-	-
CASTYDRGRNEQYF	TGTGCCAGCACCTATGACAGGGGGCGTAACGAGCAGTACTTC	TRBV6-5	TRBJ2-7	-	TRBD1
CASSWAGTSLNSPLHF	TGTGCCAGCAGTTGGGCCGGGACATCGCTCAATTCACCCCTCCACTTT	TRBV28	TRBJ1-6	-	-
CASSLAGGGEQYF	TGTGCCAGCAGTTTAGCGGGGGGAGGCGAGCAGTACTTC	TRBV12-3/TRBV12-4	TRBJ2-7	-	-
CASSLGTGGDTDTQYF	TGCGCCAGCAGCCTAGGGACGGGGGGAGACACAGATACGCAGTATTTT	TRBV5-1	TRBJ2-3	-	TRBD2
CASSMIGGTPYEQYF	TGTGCCAGTAGTATGATCGGGGGGACGCCCTACGAGCAGTACTTC	TRBV19	TRBJ2-7	-	TRBD2
CASSDTREQYF	TGTGCCAGCAGCGACACCCGCGAGCAGTACTTC	TRBV6-5	TRBJ2-7	-	-
CASSRIDGGSTDTQYF	TGCGCCAGCAGCCGGATCGACGGGGGAAGCACAGATACGCAGTATTTT	TRBV5-1	TRBJ2-3	once	-
CAAAGTGGNYGYTF	TGCGCCGCAGCTGGAACAGGGGGCAACTATGGCTACACCTTC	TRBV10-2	TRBJ1-2	-	TRBD1
CASSFLAGAAYYEQYF	TGTGCCAGCAGCTTTTTAGCGGGAGCGGCTTACTACGAGCAGTACTTC	TRBV5-5	TRBJ2-7	-	TRBD2
CASSLGGWASGTQETQYF	TGTGCCAGCAGCTTAGGAGGTTGGGCTAGCGGGACCCAAGAGACCCAGTACTTC	TRBV7-9	TRBJ2-5	-	TRBD2
CASSRDSYSGELFF	TGTGCCAGCAGCCGGGACAGCTACAGCGGGGAGCTGTTTTTT	TRBV2	TRBJ2-2	-	TRBD1
CASSFGGSLNTEAFF	TGTGCCAGCAGCTTCGGAGGTTCTCTGAACACTGAAGCTTTCTTT	TRBV11-2	TRBJ1-1	-	-
CASSPRTDQETQYF	TGCGCCAGCAGCCCGAGGACAGACCAAGAGACCCAGTACTTC	TRBV4-1	TRBJ2-5	-	-
CASIEIDRVNTEAFF	TGTGCCAGCATCGAAATAGACAGGGTGAACACTGAAGCTTTCTTT	TRBV2	TRBJ1-1	-	TRBD1
CASRGQENQPQHF	TGCGCCAGCCGGGGACAAGAGAATCAGCCCCAGCATTTT	TRBV5-1	TRBJ1-5	-	-
CASMGLAGGNEQFF	TGTGCCAGCATGGGACTAGCGGGGGGCAATGAGCAGTTCTTC	TRBV6-5	TRBJ2-1	-	TRBD2
CASSAAQGNTGELFF	TGCGCCAGCAGCGCGGCTCAGGGGAACACCGGGGAGCTGTTTTTT	TRBV5-1	TRBJ2-2	-	-
CASSPSGLSTDTQYF	TGTGCCAGCTCACCGTCTGGCCTTAGCACAGATACGCAGTATTTT	TRBV18	TRBJ2-3	-	-
CASSLTISGGADTQYF	TGTGCCAGCAGCTTGACGATTAGCGGGGGGGCAGATACGCAGTATTTT	TRBV5-4	TRBJ2-3	-	TRBD2
CASSTLVGETQYF	TGTGCCAGCAGCACGCTAGTAGGAGAGACCCAGTACTTC	TRBV12-3/TRBV12-4	TRBJ2-5	-	-
CASSSAGAGNQPQHF	TGTGCCAGCAGCTCGGCGGGGGCTGGAAATCAGCCCCAGCATTTT	TRBV6-5	TRBJ1-5	-	-
CASRIQGSNSPLHF	TGTGCCTCTAGAATCCAGGGGAGTAATTCACCCCTCCACTTT	TRBV19	TRBJ1-6	few	-
CASSQSPGQYNQPQHF	TGCGCCAGCAGCCAATCGCCGGGACAGTACAATCAGCCCCAGCATTTT	TRBV4-1	TRBJ1-5	-	TRBD1